The 21 T cell receptor beta chains reported below all come from one sample, sequenced in a study of T cells in women clearing cervical HPV infection. Assay: immunoSEQ multiplex PCR; the TCRdb copy retains only in-frame clones and omits some. This sample carries 40,000 to 60,000 clones, with more than 0.8% going to the ten biggest clones. Sequencing was performed on blood buffy coat. Receptor source: a woman between 18 and 70 years old with a cervical HPV16 infection that either progressed to CIN3+ or cleared (not recorded which).

As to this clone: Sequencing ends 3 residues short of the CDR3 end; the germline J gene provides the rest. The genes are TRBV12-3 or TRBV12-4 and TRBJ2-1; possibly TRBD2 for D (5 bases). This CDR3 contains 13 residues. The V and J ends lost 8 bases and 4 bases respectively, with 12 bases between them. The DNA read from the CDR3 is TGTGCCAGCCTCTACCCGGGGTACAATGAG. This gives the protein CASLYPGYNE. The full-length CDR3 reads as CASLYPGYNEQFF.

A note on this clone: The read finishes 3 residues shy of the CDR3 end, and the germline J gene is used to complete it. The genes are TRBV2 and TRBJ2-2; D might be TRBD1 (6 bases). The V gene's germline CDR1 is SNHLY and CDR2 FYNNEI. The CDR3 length is 14 residues. CDR3: CASLDHRANEKLFF. The covered CDR3 bases are TGTGCCAGCCTGGACCACAGGGCTAATGAAAAG.

Points on this clone: The observed sequence ends 3 residues before the CDR3 terminus, with the missing tail filled in from the germline J gene. The chain combines TRBV4-1 with TRBJ2-2; tentatively, D is TRBD2 (5 bases). Germline V gene sequence: CDR1 MGHRA, CDR2 YSYEKL. The V gene lost 4 bases and the J gene lost 3 bases, with 18 bases spanning the gap. CDR3 length equals 17 residues. CDR3 DNA, as far as it was read: TGCGCCAGCAGCCTCAGTACTGGGTCGAGGGACACCGGGGAG. It specifies CASSLSTGSRDTGE. The CDR3 as a whole reads CASSLSTGSRDTGELFF.

Notes on this clone: The read terminates 3 residues ahead of where the CDR3 ends, so the germline J gene completes it. V is TRBV5-1 and J is TRBJ1-1; weak D call: TRBD1 (5 bases). Trimming removed 2 bases from V and 0 bases from J, with 11 bases in between. CDR1 SGHRS and CDR2 YFSETQ come from the germline V gene. The CDR3 length is 15 residues. The CDR3 DNA, read in part, is TGCGCCAGCAGCTTTCAGGACACGATGAACACTGAA. It is translated as CASSFQDTMNTE. The complete CDR3 sequence is CASSFQDTMNTEAFF.

A word on this clone: The read terminates 3 residues ahead of where the CDR3 ends, so the germline J gene completes it. The chain has TRBV5-1 and TRBJ1-1; weak D call: TRBD1 (5 bases). The germline CDR1 and CDR2 sequences are SGHRS and YFSETQ. V was shortened by 0 bases and J by 3 bases, with 9 bases between the two germline ends. The CDR3 runs 14 residues. The chain's CDR3 is CASSLGQPDTEAFF. Partial CDR3 DNA: TGCGCCAGCAGCTTGGGACAGCCGGACACTGAA.

Notes on this clone: The CDR3 extends 3 residues past the end of the read, so its final part is completed from the germline J gene. The rearrangement uses TRBV29-1 and TRBJ2-3, with TRBD1 matching over 12 bases. From germline, CDR1 is SQVTM and CDR2 ANQGSEA. CDR3 length equals 16 residues. CDR3 bases read: TGCAGCGTTGAACTACCCGGGACAGGGGGCGTGAAGACG. Amino acid sequence: CSVELPGTGGVKT. The entire CDR3 protein is CSVELPGTGGVKTQYF.

For this clone: The read falls 3 residues short of the CDR3 end, and the missing part is taken from the germline J gene. This chain uses TRBV15 with TRBJ2-1, with 10 bases lining up with TRBD2. The germline V gene has CDR1 LNHNV and CDR2 YYDKDF (reference sequence). With V trimmed by 1 base and J by 7 bases, 4 bases remained unmatched. The CDR3 contains 15 residues. The CDR3 DNA, read in part, is TGTGCCACCAGCAGAGGGGGTAGCGGGGGGAATGAG. Translation: CATSRGGSGGNE. The full CDR3 protein is CATSRGGSGGNEQFF.

The DNA read from the CDR3 is TGTGCCAGCACCAATGGGGGGGGGAGTACGAAGACG. Amino acid sequence: CASTNGGGSTKT. The whole CDR3 is CASTNGGGSTKTQYF. The gene calls are TRBV5-6 and TRBJ2-3; 7 nucleotides align to TRBD2. The read ends 3 residues early relative to the CDR3; the germline J gene fills the gap. The CDR3 extends over 15 amino acids. CDR1 is SGHDT and CDR2 is YYEEEE in the germline V gene. Full variable domain (missing parts from reference TRBV5-6 and TRBJ2-3): DAGVTQSPTHLIKTRGQQVTLRCSPKSGHDTVSWYQQALGQGPQFIFQYYEEEERQRGNFPDRFSGHQFPNYSSELNVNALLLGDSALYLCASTNGGGSTKTQYFGPGTRLTVL.

Concerning this clone itself: The read ends 3 residues shy of where the CDR3 ends; the end is completed using the germline J gene. The chain carries TRBV6-2 or TRBV6-3 and TRBJ1-5; no firm D call. Trimming stripped 5 bases from V and 6 bases from J, with 11 bases between. Looked up from germline, CDR1 is MNHEY and CDR2 is SVGEGT. The CDR3 covers 13 residues. The CDR3: CASSPSVSQPQHF. CDR3 bases read: TGTGCCAGCAGTCCGTCGGTGAGTCAGCCC.

A word on this clone: Read data end 3 residues before the CDR3 end; the end is taken from the germline J gene. The chain combines TRBV5-1 with TRBJ2-1; 11 nucleotides agree with TRBD2. J lost 4 bases, V lost 0 bases, and 0 bases had no gene match. The CDR3 has 15 amino acids. CDR1 and CDR2 from the germline V gene are SGHRS and YFSETQ. The CDR3 loop is CASSLASGGYNEQFF. CDR3 DNA (partial): TGCGCCAGCAGCTTGGCTAGCGGGGGGTACAATGAG.

A note on this clone: The CDR3 end lies 3 residues beyond the end of the read and is filled in from the germline J gene. The chain has TRBV4-1 and TRBJ1-2; D is ambiguous. The germline V gene encodes CDR1 MGHRA and CDR2 YSYEKL. The V end lost 1 base, the J end lost 7 bases, and 25 bases lay between the germline ends. The CDR3 covers 18 residues. CDR3 residues: CASSQGLFSGAAMGGYTF. The CDR3 DNA, read in part, is TGCGCCAGCAGCCAAGGCTTGTTTTCGGGTGCCGCGATGGGTGGC.

Worth noting for this clone: The read terminates 3 residues ahead of where the CDR3 ends, so the germline J gene completes it. This chain joins TRBV10-2 and TRBJ2-7, with TRBD1 identical over 12 bases. V was pared by 6 bases and J by 4 bases, with 7 bases of the junction left unmatched. This CDR3 region has 15 residues. The V gene's germline CDR1 is WSHSY and CDR2 SAAADI. The CDR3 here is CASRGTGGAVYEQYF. The CDR3 DNA, read in part, is TGCGCCAGCAGGGGGACAGGGGGCGCGGTGTACGAG.

About this clone: The read ends 3 residues early relative to the CDR3; the germline J gene fills the gap. V and J are TRBV30 and TRBJ2-4, with a tentative D call TRBD2 (5 bases). The CDR3 consists of 12 residues. CDR1 GTSNPN and CDR2 SVGIG come from the germline V gene (reference sequence). The chain's CDR3 is CAWTTRGYGQYF. Incomplete CDR3 DNA: TGTGCCTGGACCACCCGGGGTTATGGT.

To note about this clone: The read ends 3 residues before the CDR3 terminus; that terminus is restored from the germline J gene. The V and J genes are TRBV19 and TRBJ1-1; D unclear. CDR1 and CDR2 from the germline V gene are LNHDA and SQIVND (reference sequence). Between the trimmed V and J ends, which lost 5 bases and 5 bases, there was a span of 6 bases. The CDR3 is 11 amino acids. The covered CDR3 bases are TGTGCCAGTAGTGTCGGGACTGAA. It translates to CASSVGTE. In full, the CDR3 reads CASSVGTEAFF.

With regard to this clone: Read data end 3 residues before the CDR3 end; the end is taken from the germline J gene. The chain employs TRBV10-3 and TRBJ1-1; 9 positions match TRBD1. This CDR3 comprises 15 residues. Germline V gene sequence: CDR1 ENHRY, CDR2 SYGVKD. With 6 bases clipped from V and 4 bases from J, the junction kept 9 bases outside the gene matches. The CDR3 is CAISQVGQGGTEAFF. The part of the CDR3 DNA that was read is TGTGCCATCAGCCAAGTGGGACAGGGTGGCACTGAA.

As concerns this clone: The CDR3 end lies 3 residues beyond the end of the read and is filled in from the germline J gene. The V call is TRBV12-3 or TRBV12-4, the J call TRBJ2-2; D is possibly TRBD1 (5 bases). The V gene lost 5 bases and the J gene lost 5 bases, with 9 bases spanning the gap. The CDR3 loop spans 13 amino acids. CDR3 protein: CASSPQGTGELFF. The CDR3 DNA, read in part, is TGTGCCAGCAGTCCGCAGGGAACCGGGGAG.

About this clone itself: The DNA ends 3 residues before the CDR3 does, and the rest of the CDR3 is filled in from the germline J gene. The chain uses TRBV13 and TRBJ2-1; D is ambiguous. The CDR3 has 13 amino acids. The ends were cut back, 1 base at V and 5 bases at J, with 6 bases in the middle. Per the germline V gene, CDR1 is PRHDT and CDR2 is FYEKMQ (reference sequence). CDR3 protein: CASSLDQNNEQFF. The CDR3 bases that were read are TGTGCCAGCAGCTTAGATCAGAACAATGAG.

A word on this clone: The sequence runs out 3 residues before the end of the CDR3; the remainder is reconstructed from the germline J gene. The gene calls are TRBV19 and TRBJ1-2; 8 bases line up with TRBD1. V gave up 3 bases and J gave up 1 base; unmatched junction bases: 4. The germline gives CDR1 LNHDA, CDR2 SQIVND (reference sequence). The CDR3 runs to 15 residues. The sequenced CDR3 bases are TGTGCCAGTAGTATTCAGGGGGCGCATAACTATGGC. It is translated as CASSIQGAHNYG. The full CDR3 is CASSIQGAHNYGYTF.

On this clone: The CDR3 extends 3 residues past the end of the read, so its final part is completed from the germline J gene. The chain carries TRBV10-3 and TRBJ2-1; 7 bases fit TRBD1. Germline lookup yields CDR1 ENHRY and CDR2 SYGVKD. The CDR3 has 14 amino acids. Germline trimming cut 6 bases from V and 5 bases from J; bases unmatched to any gene: 7. The DNA read from the CDR3 is TGTGCCATCAGGGACAGGCGCCGAGACAATGAG. Translated, it gives CAIRDRRRDNE. The entire CDR3 reads CAIRDRRRDNEQFF.

To note about this clone: The read halts 3 residues ahead of the CDR3 end, with the missing end drawn from the germline J gene. The V and J genes are TRBV5-4 and TRBJ2-3, with D possibly TRBD1 on 6 matching bases. The germline CDR1 and CDR2 sequences are SGHNT and YYREEE (reference sequence). This CDR3 is built from 13 residues. CDR3 region: CASSRTDQETQYF. The CDR3 DNA, read in part, is TGTGCCAGCAGCCGGACAGACCAAGAGACG.

Concerning this clone: Coverage ceases 3 residues before the CDR3 finishes, and the germline J gene fills in the end. The chain employs TRBV2 and TRBJ2-6; D perhaps matches TRBD1 (5 bases). This CDR3 has 16 residues. Trimming removed 5 bases at V and 1 base at J, with 12 bases between. Germline CDR1 SNHLY, CDR2 FYNNEI. CDR3 sequence reads: CASSLGRGSGANVLTF. The sequenced CDR3 bases are TGTGCCAGCAGTTTGGGGCGTGGGTCTGGGGCCAACGTC.